These T cell receptor beta chains were read from a single sample in a study of blood T cell repertoires in COVID-19. Measured with immunoSEQ multiplex PCR; TCRdb has only the in-frame clones, and not every one. The sample yields roughly 170,000 clones, just under 85% seen once. The sample was peripheral blood. Source of these receptors: a man aged 35 to 55 who had recovered from COVID-19. The CDR3 runs from the conserved cysteine through the conserved F or W. A D gene is named only where the DNA matches it firmly. Clone size, where shown, is once, few, many, or a class for clones that have expanded.

TRBV2	TRBJ1-2	NA	NA	CASSPESGIGGYTF	TGTGCCAGCAGCCCCGAGTCGGGGATCGGAGGCTACACCTTC
TRBV2	TRBJ1-1	NA	NA	CASSEAPSRRNTEAFF	TGTGCCAGCAGTGAAGCCCCGTCTAGGAGGAACACTGAAGCTTTCTTT
TRBV7-2	TRBJ2-1	NA	once	CASSLLENSYNEQFF	TGTGCCAGCAGCTTACTTGAGAACTCCTACAATGAGCAGTTCTTC
TRBV7-9	TRBJ2-7	NA	NA	CASSRNSVLEGEQYF	TGTGCCAGCAGCCGTAACTCCGTCCTCGAGGGAGAGCAGTACTTC
TRBV7-2	TRBJ1-1	NA	NA	CASSDYRNTEAFF	TGTGCCAGCAGCGACTACCGGAACACTGAAGCTTTCTTT
TRBV11-3	TRBJ2-7	TRBD1	few	CASSLGDRGKQYF	TGTGCCAGCAGCTTAGGGGACAGGGGCAAGCAGTACTTC
TRBV7-3	TRBJ2-1	TRBD1	NA	CASRQGRLLRGTPYNEQFF	TGTGCCAGCAGGCAAGGACGGCTTCTCAGGGGGACGCCATACAATGAGCAGTTCTTC
TRBV7-9	TRBJ1-2	NA	NA	CASSLGSVALNYGYTF	TGTGCCAGCAGCTTAGGTTCCGTGGCCTTGAACTATGGCTACACCTTC
TRBV7-2	TRBJ1-5	NA	NA	CASSPPGANQPQHF	TGTGCCAGCAGCCCCCCAGGGGCCAATCAGCCCCAGCATTTT
TRBV30	TRBJ1-1	NA	once	CAWSTIMAGLNTEAFF	TGTGCCTGGAGCACCATAATGGCCGGGTTGAACACTGAAGCTTTCTTT
TRBV29-1	TRBJ1-2	TRBD1	NA	CSPGEDRGGYTF	TGCAGCCCCGGGGAGGACAGGGGTGGCTACACCTTC
TRBV4-3	TRBJ2-3	NA	NA	CASSQELAELVTDTQYF	TGCGCCAGCAGCCAAGAGCTGGCGGAGCTAGTCACAGATACGCAGTATTTT
TRBV4-1	TRBJ2-1	TRBD1	NA	CASSLYRGNEQFF	TGCGCCAGCAGCCTTTACAGGGGCAATGAGCAGTTCTTC
TRBV7-9	TRBJ1-2	NA	NA	CASSSLDSTTNYGYTF	TGTGCCAGCAGCTCCCTGGACAGCACAACTAACTATGGCTACACCTTC
TRBV3-1/TRBV3-2	TRBJ2-7	NA	NA	CASSQGRRGEQYF	TGTGCCAGCAGCCAGGGGCGGCGCGGCGAGCAGTACTTC
TRBV30	TRBJ1-1	NA	NA	CAGDRAFF	TGTGCCGGGGACCGGGCTTTCTTT
TRBV6-5	TRBJ2-1	TRBD1	NA	CASRNRDRAYNEQFF	TGTGCCAGCAGAAACCGGGACAGGGCCTACAATGAGCAGTTCTTC
TRBV6-6	TRBJ2-2	TRBD2	few	CASIQREWGTGELFF	TGTGCCAGCATTCAGCGGGAGTGGGGCACCGGGGAGCTGTTTTTT
TRBV14	TRBJ2-1	NA	NA	CASSQTWGGRGPSYNEQFF	TGTGCCAGCAGCCAAACTTGGGGTGGGCGGGGACCCTCCTACAATGAGCAGTTCTTC
TRBV9	TRBJ2-7	TRBD2	NA	CASSATSGNYEQYF	TGTGCCAGCAGCGCTACTAGCGGAAACTACGAGCAGTACTTC
TRBV18	TRBJ2-3	TRBD1	NA	CASSLGQGSTDTQYF	TGTGCCAGCTCACTCGGACAGGGAAGCACAGATACGCAGTATTTT
TRBV19	TRBJ1-6	NA	NA	CASSIDSQTNSPLHF	TGTGCCAGTAGTATTGATTCACAGACTAATTCACCCCTCCACTTT
TRBV6-5	TRBJ1-6	NA	NA	CASTPGRGWSPLHF	TGTGCCAGCACCCCCGGACGGGGTTGGTCACCCCTCCACTTT
TRBV4-2	TRBJ2-7	NA	few	CASSQDQGGRAYEQYF	TGTGCCAGCAGCCAAGATCAAGGCGGGCGCGCCTACGAGCAGTACTTC
TRBV2	TRBJ1-5	NA	NA	CASSQGFGQPQHF	TGTGCCAGCAGCCAGGGCTTCGGACAGCCCCAGCATTTT
TRBV18	TRBJ1-5	NA	NA	CASSPTRDQPQHF	TGTGCCAGCTCACCAACTAGGGATCAGCCCCAGCATTTT
TRBV27	TRBJ2-7	NA	NA	CASSPDSNEQYF	TGTGCCAGCAGTCCAGACTCGAACGAGCAGTACTTC
TRBV11-3	TRBJ1-2	NA	NA	CASSLGTAYGYTF	TGTGCCAGCAGCTTAGGGACAGCTTATGGCTACACCTTC